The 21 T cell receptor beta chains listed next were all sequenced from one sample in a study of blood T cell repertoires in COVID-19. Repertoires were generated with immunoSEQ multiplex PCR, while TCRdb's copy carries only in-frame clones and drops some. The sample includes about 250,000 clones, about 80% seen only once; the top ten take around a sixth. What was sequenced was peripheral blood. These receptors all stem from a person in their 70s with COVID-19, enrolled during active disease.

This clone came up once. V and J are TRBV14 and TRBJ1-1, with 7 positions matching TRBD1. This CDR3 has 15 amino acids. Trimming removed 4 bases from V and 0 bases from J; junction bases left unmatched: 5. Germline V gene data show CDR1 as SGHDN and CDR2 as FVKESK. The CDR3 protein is CASSPQGWVNTEAFF. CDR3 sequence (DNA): TGTGCCAGCAGCCCACAGGGGTGGGTGAACACTGAAGCTTTCTTT.

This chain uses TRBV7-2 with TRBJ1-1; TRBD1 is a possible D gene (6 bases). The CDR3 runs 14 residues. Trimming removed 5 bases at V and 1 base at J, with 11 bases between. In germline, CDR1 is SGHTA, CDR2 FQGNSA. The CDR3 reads CASSPQQGNTEAFF. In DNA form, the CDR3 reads TGTGCCAGCAGCCCGCAACAGGGGAACACTGAAGCTTTCTTT. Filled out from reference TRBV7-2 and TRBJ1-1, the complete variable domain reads GAGVSQSPSNKVTEKGKDVELRCDPISGHTALYWYRQSLGQGLEFLIYFQGNSAPDKSGLPSDRFSAERTGGSVSTLTIQRTQQEDSAVYLCASSPQQGNTEAFFGQGTRLTVV.

CDR3 sequence (DNA): TGTGCCAGCAGCCTGGACAGGTTTTCAATTAACACCATATATTTT. Translating gives CASSLDRFSINTIYF. The chain links TRBV3-1 (or the pseudogene TRBV3-2) to TRBJ1-3; TRBD1 agrees at 7 bases. This CDR3 is 15 amino acids long. V lost 4 bases, J lost 7 bases, and 10 bases stayed unmatched. Per germline, CDR1 LGHDT and CDR2 YNNKEL (reference sequence).

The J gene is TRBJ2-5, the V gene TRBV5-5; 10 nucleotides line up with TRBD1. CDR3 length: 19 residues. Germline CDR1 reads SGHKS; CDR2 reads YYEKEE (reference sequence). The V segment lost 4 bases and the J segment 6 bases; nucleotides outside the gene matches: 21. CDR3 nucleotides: TGTGCCAGCAGCCCAAGAGTAGAGTCTGACAGGGGGCTCCTTAAGACCCAGTACTTC. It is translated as CASSPRVESDRGLLKTQYF. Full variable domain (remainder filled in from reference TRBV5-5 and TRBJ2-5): DAGVTQSPTHLIKTRGQQVTLRCSPISGHKSVSWYQQVLGQGPQFIFQYYEKEERGRGNFPDRFSARQFPNYSSELNVNALLLGDSALYLCASSPRVESDRGLLKTQYFGPGTRLLVL.

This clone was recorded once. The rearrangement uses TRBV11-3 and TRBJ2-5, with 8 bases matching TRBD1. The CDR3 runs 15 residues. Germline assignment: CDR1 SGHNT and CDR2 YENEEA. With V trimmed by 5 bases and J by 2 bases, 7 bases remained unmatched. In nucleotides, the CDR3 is TGTGCCAGCAGCCTGGCCGGGACAGGACAAGAGACCCAGTACTTC. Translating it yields CASSLAGTGQETQYF.

CDR3 loop: CASSPSYDSGGDFGEQFF. CDR3 nucleotides: TGTGCCAGCAGCCCTTCCTACGATAGTGGGGGGGACTTCGGTGAGCAGTTCTTC. The chain carries TRBV7-2 and TRBJ2-1; 7 bases match TRBD2. Unmatched junction bases numbered 22, after V lost 5 bases and J lost 9 bases. Germline V gene lookup returns CDR1 SGHTA and CDR2 FQGNSA. The CDR3 runs 18 residues.

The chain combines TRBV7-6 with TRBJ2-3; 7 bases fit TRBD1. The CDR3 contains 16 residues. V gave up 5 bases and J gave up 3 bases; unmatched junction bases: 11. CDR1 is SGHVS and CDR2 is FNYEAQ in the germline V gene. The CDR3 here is CASSIRQGPFTDTQYF. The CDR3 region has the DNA TGTGCCAGCAGCATCCGACAGGGTCCTTTTACAGATACGCAGTATTTT.

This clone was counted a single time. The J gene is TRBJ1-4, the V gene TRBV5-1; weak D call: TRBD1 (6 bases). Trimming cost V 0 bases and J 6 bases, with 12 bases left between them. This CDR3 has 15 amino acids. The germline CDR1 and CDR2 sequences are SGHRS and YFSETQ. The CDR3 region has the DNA TGCGCCAGCAGCTTGGGAGGCCAGGGGTATGAAAAACTGTTTTTT. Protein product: CASSLGGQGYEKLFF.

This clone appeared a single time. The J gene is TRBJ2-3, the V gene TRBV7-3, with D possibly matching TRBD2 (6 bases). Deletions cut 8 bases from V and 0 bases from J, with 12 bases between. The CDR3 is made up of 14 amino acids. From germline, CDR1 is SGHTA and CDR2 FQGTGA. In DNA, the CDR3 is TGTGCCAGCTCTAAGGGACTGAGCACAGATACGCAGTATTTT. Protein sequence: CASSKGLSTDTQYF.

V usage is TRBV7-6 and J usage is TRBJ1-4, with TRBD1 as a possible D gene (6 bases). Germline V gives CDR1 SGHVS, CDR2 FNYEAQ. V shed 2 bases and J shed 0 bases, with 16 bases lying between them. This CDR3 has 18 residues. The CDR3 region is CASSLYGGPHSTNEKLFF. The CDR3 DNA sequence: TGTGCCAGCAGCTTATACGGGGGGCCACATTCAACTAATGAAAAACTGTTTTTT.

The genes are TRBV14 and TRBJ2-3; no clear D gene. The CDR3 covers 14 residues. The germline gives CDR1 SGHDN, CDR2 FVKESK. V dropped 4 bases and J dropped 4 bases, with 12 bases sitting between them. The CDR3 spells CASSPGRVPDTQYF. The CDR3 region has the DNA TGTGCCAGCAGCCCAGGTCGCGTGCCAGATACGCAGTATTTT.

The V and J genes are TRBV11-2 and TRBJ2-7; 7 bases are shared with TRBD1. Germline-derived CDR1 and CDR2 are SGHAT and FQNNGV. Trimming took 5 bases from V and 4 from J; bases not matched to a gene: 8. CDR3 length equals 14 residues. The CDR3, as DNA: TGTGCCAGCAGCCCAACAGGGGCCTCTTACGAGCAGTACTTC. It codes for CASSPTGASYEQYF.

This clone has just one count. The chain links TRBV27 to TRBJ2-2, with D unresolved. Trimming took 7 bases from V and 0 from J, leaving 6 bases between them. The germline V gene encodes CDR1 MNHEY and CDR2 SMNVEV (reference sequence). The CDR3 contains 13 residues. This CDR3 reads CASISANTGELFF. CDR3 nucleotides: TGTGCCAGCATCAGCGCGAACACCGGGGAGCTGTTTTTT.

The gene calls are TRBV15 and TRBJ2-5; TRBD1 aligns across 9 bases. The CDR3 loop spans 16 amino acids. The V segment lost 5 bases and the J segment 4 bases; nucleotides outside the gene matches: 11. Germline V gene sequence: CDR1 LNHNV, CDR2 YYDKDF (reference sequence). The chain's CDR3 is CATSSRTGEVRETQYF. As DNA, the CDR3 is TGTGCCACCAGCTCCCGGACAGGGGAGGTTCGAGAGACCCAGTACTTC.

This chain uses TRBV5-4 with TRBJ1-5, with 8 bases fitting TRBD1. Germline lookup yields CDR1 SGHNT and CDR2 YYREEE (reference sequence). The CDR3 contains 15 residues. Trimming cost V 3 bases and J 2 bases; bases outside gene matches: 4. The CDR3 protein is CASSSGGSGNQPQHF. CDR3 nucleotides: TGTGCCAGCAGCTCAGGGGGCTCGGGCAATCAGCCCCAGCATTTT.

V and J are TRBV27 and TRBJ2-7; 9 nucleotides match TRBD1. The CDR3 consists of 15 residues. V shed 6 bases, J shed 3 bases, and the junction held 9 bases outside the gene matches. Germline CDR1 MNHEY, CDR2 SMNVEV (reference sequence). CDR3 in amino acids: CASRSTGGFDYEQYF. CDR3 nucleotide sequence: TGTGCCAGCAGGAGCACAGGGGGCTTTGACTACGAGCAGTACTTC.

The CDR3 region is CASSSGRFTNYGYTF. The CDR3 nucleotides are TGTGCCAGTAGTTCGGGGAGATTTACTAACTATGGCTACACCTTC. The chain joins TRBV19 to TRBJ1-2; no clear D. The CDR3 loop spans 15 amino acids. V was clipped by 5 bases and J by 0 bases, with 13 bases between them. Germline CDR1 reads LNHDA; CDR2 reads SQIVND (reference sequence).

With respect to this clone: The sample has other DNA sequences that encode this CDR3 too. The CDR3, as DNA: TGTGCCAGTAGTATCAGAGGGACCGGGGAGCTGTTTTTT. This encodes CASSIRGTGELFF. The chain links TRBV19 to TRBJ2-2; possibly TRBD2 for D (5 bases). This CDR3 is built from 13 residues. V lost 3 bases to trimming and J lost 5 bases, with 7 bases between them. Germline assignment: CDR1 LNHDA and CDR2 SQIVND (reference sequence).

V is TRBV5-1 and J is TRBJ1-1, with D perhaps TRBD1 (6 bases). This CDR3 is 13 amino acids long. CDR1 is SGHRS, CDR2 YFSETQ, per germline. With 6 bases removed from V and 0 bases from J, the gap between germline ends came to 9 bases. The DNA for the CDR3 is TGCGCCAGCACACAGGGATTGAACACTGAAGCTTTCTTT. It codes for CASTQGLNTEAFF.

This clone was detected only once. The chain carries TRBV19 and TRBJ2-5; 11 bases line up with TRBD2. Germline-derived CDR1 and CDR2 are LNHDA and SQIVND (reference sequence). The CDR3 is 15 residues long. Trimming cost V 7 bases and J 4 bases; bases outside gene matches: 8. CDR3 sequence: CASTDTSGRGETQYF. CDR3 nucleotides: TGTGCCAGTACTGATACTAGCGGGAGAGGAGAGACCCAGTACTTC.

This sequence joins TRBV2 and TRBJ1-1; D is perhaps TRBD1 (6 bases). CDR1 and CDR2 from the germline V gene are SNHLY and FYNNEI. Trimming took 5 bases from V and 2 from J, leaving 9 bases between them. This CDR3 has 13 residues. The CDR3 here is CASSLDRNTEAFF. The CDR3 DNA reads TGTGCCAGCAGTTTGGACAGAAACACTGAAGCTTTCTTT.